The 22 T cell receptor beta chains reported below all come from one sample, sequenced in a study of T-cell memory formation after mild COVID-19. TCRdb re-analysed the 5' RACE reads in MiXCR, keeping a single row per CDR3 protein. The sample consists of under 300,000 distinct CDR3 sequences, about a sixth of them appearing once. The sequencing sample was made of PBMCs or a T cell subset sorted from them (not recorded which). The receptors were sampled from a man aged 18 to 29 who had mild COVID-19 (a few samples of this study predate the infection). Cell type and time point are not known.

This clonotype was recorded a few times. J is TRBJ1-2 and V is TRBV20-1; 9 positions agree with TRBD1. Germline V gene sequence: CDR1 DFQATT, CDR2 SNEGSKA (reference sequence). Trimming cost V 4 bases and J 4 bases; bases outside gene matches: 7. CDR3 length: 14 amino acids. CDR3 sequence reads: CSAKGQGELYGYTF. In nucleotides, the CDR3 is TGCAGTGCTAAGGGACAGGGCGAACTCTATGGCTACACCTTC.

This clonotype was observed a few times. CDR3: CATSDTSARAGTDTQYF. CDR3 sequence (DNA): TGTGCCACCAGTGATACGTCAGCGCGGGCCGGCACAGATACGCAGTATTTT. The chain uses TRBV24-1 and TRBJ2-3; D possibly corresponds to TRBD2 (5 bases). Germline V gives CDR1 KGHDR, CDR2 SFDVKD. The CDR3 covers 17 residues. Trimming left V 3 bases short and J 1 base short, with 16 bases between.

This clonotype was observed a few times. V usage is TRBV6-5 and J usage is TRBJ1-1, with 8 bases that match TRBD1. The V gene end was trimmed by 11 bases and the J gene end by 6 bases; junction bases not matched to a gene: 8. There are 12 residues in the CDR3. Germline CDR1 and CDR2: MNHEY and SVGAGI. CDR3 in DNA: TGTGCCGCAACAGACAGGGGATCTGAAGCTTTCTTT. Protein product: CAATDRGSEAFF.

The CDR3 loop reads CASSLGRSQVEGEQYF. CDR3 DNA: TGTGCCAGCAGCTTGGGACGATCCCAAGTTGAGGGCGAGCAGTACTTC. This chain joins TRBV5-8 and TRBJ2-7; possible D gene TRBD2, 5 bases. V was clipped by 0 bases and J by 6 bases, with 19 bases between them. CDR1 and CDR2 (germline): SGHTS, YDEGEE. The CDR3 loop spans 16 amino acids.

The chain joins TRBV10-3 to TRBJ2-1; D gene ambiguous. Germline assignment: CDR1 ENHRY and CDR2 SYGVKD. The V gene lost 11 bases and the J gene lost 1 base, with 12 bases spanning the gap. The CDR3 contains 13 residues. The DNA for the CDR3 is TGTGCCGGCCCGACACATTCCTACAATGAGCAGTTCTTC. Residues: CAGPTHSYNEQFF.

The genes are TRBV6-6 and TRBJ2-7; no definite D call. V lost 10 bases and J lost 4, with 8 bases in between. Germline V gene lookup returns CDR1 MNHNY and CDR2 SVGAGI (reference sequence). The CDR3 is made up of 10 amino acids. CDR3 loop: CATQDYEQYF. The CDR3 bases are TGTGCCACCCAAGATTACGAGCAGTACTTC.

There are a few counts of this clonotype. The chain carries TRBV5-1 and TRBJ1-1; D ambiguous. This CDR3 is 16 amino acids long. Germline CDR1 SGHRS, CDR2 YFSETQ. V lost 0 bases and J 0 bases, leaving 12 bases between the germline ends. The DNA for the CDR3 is TGCGCCAGCAGCTTGGACGGCCGTGCCATGAACACTGAAGCTTTCTTT. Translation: CASSLDGRAMNTEAFF.

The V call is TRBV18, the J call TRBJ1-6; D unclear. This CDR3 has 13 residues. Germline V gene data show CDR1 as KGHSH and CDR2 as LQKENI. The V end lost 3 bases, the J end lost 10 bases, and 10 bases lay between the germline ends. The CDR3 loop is CASSPELSSPLHF. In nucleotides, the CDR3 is TGTGCCAGCTCACCGGAGTTAAGCTCACCCCTCCACTTT.

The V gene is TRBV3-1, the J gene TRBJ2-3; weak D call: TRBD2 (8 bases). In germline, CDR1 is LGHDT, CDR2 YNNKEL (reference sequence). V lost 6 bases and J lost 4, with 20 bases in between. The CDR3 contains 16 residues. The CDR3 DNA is TGTGCCAGCAGTTCACCGGGAGGGGGCGACGCAGATACGCAGTATTTT. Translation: CASSSPGGGDADTQYF.

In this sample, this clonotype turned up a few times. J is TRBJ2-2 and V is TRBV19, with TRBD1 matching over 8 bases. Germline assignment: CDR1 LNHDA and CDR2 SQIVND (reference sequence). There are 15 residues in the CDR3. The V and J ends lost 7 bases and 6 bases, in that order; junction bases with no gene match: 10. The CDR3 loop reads CASIQGAGIPGELFF. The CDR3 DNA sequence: TGTGCCAGTATCCAGGGGGCAGGAATCCCCGGGGAGCTGTTTTTT.

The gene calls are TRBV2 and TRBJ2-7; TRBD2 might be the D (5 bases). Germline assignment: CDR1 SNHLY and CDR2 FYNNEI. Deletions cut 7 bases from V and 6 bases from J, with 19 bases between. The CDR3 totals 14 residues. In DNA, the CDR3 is TGTGCCAGCATGAGCAGGACTGGCGGTGGCGAGCAGTACTTC. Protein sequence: CASMSRTGGGEQYF.

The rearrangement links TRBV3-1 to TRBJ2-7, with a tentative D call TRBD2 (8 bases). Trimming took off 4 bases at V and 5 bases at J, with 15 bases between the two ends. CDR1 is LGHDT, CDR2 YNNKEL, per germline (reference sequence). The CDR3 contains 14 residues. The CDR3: CASSRTSTGDEQYV. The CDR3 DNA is TGTGCCAGCAGCCGGACTAGCACAGGGGACGAGCAGTACGTC.

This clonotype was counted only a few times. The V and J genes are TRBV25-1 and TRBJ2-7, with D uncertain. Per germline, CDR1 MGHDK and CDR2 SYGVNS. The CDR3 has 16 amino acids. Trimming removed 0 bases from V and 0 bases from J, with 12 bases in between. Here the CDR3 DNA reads TGTGCCAGCAGTGAATATGTCACCAGACACTCCTACGAGCAGTACTTC. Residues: CASSEYVTRHSYEQYF.

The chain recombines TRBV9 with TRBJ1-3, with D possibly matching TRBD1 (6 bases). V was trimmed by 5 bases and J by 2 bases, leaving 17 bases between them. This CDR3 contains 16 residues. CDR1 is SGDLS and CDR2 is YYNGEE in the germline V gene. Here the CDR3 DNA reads TGTGCCAGCAGTTCGGGTCATACAGGGCCTGGAAACACCATATATTTT. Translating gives CASSSGHTGPGNTIYF.

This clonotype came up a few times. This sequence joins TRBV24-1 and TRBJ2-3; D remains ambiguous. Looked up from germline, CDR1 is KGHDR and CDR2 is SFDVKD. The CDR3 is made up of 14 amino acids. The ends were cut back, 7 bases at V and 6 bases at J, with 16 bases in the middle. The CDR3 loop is CATSSTWAGDTQYF. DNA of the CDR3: TGTGCCACCAGCTCAACTTGGGCCGGCGATACGCAGTATTTT.

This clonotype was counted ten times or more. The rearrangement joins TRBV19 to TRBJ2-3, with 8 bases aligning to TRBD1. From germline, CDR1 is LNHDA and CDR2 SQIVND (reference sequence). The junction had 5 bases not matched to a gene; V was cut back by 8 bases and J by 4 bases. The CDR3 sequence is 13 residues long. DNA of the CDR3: TGTGCCAGTCGACAGGGGCCCTCAGATACGCAGTATTTT. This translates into CASRQGPSDTQYF.

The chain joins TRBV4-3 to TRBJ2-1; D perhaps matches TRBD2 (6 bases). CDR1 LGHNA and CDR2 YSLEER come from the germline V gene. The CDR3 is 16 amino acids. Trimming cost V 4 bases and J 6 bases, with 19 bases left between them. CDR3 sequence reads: CASSLRGTPPVNEQFF. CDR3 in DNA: TGCGCCAGCAGCCTGCGAGGGACTCCACCGGTCAATGAGCAGTTCTTC.

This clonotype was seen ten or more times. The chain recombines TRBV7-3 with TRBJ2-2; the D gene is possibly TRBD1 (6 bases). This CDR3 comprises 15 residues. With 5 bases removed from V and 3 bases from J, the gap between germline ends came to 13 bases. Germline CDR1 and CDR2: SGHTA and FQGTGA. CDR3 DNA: TGTGCCAGCAGCCTTCACCCAGGGGACACCGGGGAGCTGTTTTTT. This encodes CASSLHPGDTGELFF.

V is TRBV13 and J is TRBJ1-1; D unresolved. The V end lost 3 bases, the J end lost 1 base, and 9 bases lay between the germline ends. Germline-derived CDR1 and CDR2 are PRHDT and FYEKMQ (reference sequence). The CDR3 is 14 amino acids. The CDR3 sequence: CASSLLLKNTEAFF. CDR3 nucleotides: TGTGCCAGCAGCTTGTTACTGAAGAACACTGAAGCTTTCTTT.

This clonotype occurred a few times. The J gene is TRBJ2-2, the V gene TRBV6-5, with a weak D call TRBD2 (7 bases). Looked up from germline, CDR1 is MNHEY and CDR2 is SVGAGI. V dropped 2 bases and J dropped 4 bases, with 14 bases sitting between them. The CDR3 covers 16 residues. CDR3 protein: CASSYGWGGPTGELFF. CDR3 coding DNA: TGTGCCAGCAGTTACGGTTGGGGGGGGCCCACCGGGGAGCTGTTTTTT.

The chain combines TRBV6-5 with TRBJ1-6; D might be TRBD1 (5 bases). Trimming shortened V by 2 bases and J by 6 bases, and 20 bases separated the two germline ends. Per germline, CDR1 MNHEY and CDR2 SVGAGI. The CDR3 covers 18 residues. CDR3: CASSYLSSPTEFNSPLHF. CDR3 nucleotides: TGTGCCAGCAGTTACCTGTCGTCCCCGACAGAGTTTAATTCACCCCTCCACTTT.

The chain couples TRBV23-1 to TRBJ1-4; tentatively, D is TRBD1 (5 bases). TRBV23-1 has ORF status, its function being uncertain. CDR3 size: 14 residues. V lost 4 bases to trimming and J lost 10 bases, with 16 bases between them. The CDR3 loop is CASSRGQSGGKLFF. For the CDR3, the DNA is TGCGCCAGCAGTCGCGGACAATCTGGCGGAAAACTGTTTTTT.